What follows is one T cell receptor (beta chain) and its context. Antigen unknown. The sample originates from a study of radiotherapy plus CTLA-4 blockade in lung cancer. Study context: Among patients, roughly 17% showed objective responses, and approximately 31% had disease control.

Profiled with immunoSEQ multiplex PCR; TCRdb holds only in-frame clones, not every one. Of more than 80,000 clones detected, 70% to 90% appear once; the ten largest clones hold 2.4%. V was pared by 3 bases and J by 3 bases, with 15 bases between. This CDR3 spans 15 amino acids. Germline V gene sequence: CDR1 SGHTA, CDR2 FQGNSA. Study-wide results and caveats: Early clone dynamics of blood T cells, plus interferon-beta, reportedly predicted response best.

This receptor was obtained from a human donor with non-small cell lung cancer that progressed on radiotherapy plus ipilimumab. Some clones in this sample may be carry-over from other donors' samples. The gene calls are TRBV7-2 and TRBJ2-7, with D tentatively TRBD1 (5 bases). Sequences were derived from peripheral blood, sampled from a patient treated with radiotherapy plus ipilimumab. This chain's CDR3 is CASSFLSVQGYEQYF. CDR3 DNA: TGTGCCAGCAGCTTTCTGTCTGTGCAGGGCTACGAGCAGTACTTC. Using reference TRBV7-2 and TRBJ2-7 for the parts outside the CDR3, the full variable domain is GAGVSQSPSNKVTEKGKDVELRCDPISGHTALYWYRQSLGQGLEFLIYFQGNSAPDKSGLPSDRFSAERTGGSVSTLTIQRTQQEDSAVYLCASSFLSVQGYEQYFGPGTRLTVT.